The TCR beta chain described here comes from a study of shared clonotypes between healthy human individuals. General study findings and limits: Estimated clonotype richness was generally higher in naive than memory subsets.

Trimming at V came to 7 bases and at J to 0 bases, leaving 8 bases not matched to a gene. From germline, CDR1 is MNHEY and CDR2 SVGAGI. CDR3 length equals 15 residues. Points on this clone: Antigen: not known.

Here immunoSEQ multiplex PCR was the method, and the copy in TCRdb shows in-frame clones only, minus some. The sample has some 2 million clones, 90% to 95% seen once. The sequencing sample was made of naive CD4+ T cells sorted from blood. The subset: CD45RA+ positively selected. This chain joins TRBV6-5 and TRBJ1-2, with 7 bases aligning to TRBD1. The receptor was isolated from a man in his late teens or twenties in good health. The DNA for the CDR3 is TGTGCCAGCACCAGAGCGACAGGGTCTAACTATGGCTACACCTTC. Protein sequence: CASTRATGSNYGYTF.